This T cell receptor beta chain was captured by sequencing in a study of T cells after posttransplantation cyclophosphamide. Study observations and caveats: Skin or GI-infiltrating T cells shared few TRB sequences with blood. TRB clonality was highly associated with recipient CMV seropositivity and reactivation. Later blood repertoires were often dominated by clones from the donor CD8+ memory compartment.

Germline loops: CDR1 SNHLY, CDR2 FYNNEI. Germline trimming cut 5 bases from V and 7 bases from J; bases unmatched to any gene: 10. The CDR3 extends over 15 amino acids. On this clone itself: Its target is unknown.

TCRdb's copy holds only in-frame clones and misses some; the assay was immunoSEQ multiplex PCR. The sample holds several thousand clones, under 90% seen once. Treatment was busulfan-fludarabine conditioning, a marrow graft, and cyclophosphamide on days +3 and +4. The chain is built from TRBV2 and TRBJ1-5; 8 positions agree with TRBD1. The clonotype originates from a male patient between 45 and 59 years old who received an allogeneic stem cell transplant from a related donor and was CMV-positive. Some T cells may be supplied by the graft donor. Sequenced material: PBMCs, taken after allogeneic stem cell transplant with posttransplant cyclophosphamide. CDR3 sequence: CASSPSVRGRQPQHF. The DNA of the CDR3 is TGTGCCAGCAGTCCCTCGGTCAGGGGGCGACAGCCCCAGCATTTT.